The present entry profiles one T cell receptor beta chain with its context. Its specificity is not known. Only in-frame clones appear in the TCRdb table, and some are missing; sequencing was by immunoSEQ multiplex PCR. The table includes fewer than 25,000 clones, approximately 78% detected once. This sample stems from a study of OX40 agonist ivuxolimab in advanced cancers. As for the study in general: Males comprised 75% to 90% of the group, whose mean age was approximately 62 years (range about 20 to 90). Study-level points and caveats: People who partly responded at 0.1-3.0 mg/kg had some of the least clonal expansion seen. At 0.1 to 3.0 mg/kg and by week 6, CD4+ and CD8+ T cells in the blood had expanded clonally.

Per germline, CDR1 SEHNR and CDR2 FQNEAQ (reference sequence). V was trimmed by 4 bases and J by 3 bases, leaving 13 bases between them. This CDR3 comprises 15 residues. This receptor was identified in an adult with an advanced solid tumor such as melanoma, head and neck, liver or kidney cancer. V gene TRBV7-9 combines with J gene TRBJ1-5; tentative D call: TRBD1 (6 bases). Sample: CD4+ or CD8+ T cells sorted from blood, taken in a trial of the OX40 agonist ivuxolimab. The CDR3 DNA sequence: TGTGCCAGCAGCTCATGGGGGGGGGCCAATCAGCCCCAGCATTTT. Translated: CASSSWGGANQPQHF.